The rows below give T cell receptor beta chains drawn from one sample of a study of blood T cell repertoires in COVID-19. Clones were sequenced by immunoSEQ multiplex PCR, and TCRdb holds only the in-frame ones, with some missing. The profile covers approximately 300,000 clones, with more than 75% appearing a single time and under 2% taken by the ten largest. Input material: peripheral blood. These receptors came from a woman aged 45-59 years with acute or convalescent COVID-19. The CDR3 runs from the conserved cysteine through the conserved F or W. A D gene is named only where the DNA matches it firmly. Some rows mark clone size as missing; the rest say once, few, many or name a class of expanded clone.

j_call d_call v_call clone_size cdr3_nt cdr3_aa
TRBJ1-4 TRBD1 TRBV30 NA TGTGCCTGGAGTGTTCTCATATTATCGCGAGGGGGCGCGGATGAAAAACTGTTTTTT CAWSVLILSRGGADEKLFF
TRBJ1-2 TRBD1 TRBV2 NA TGTGCCAGCAGTACCCTTGGGACAGTCGCTGGCTACACCTTC CASSTLGTVAGYTF
TRBJ2-2 NA TRBV19 NA TGTGCCAGTAGTCTCCGGGGAGACGCCGGGGAGCTGTTTTTT CASSLRGDAGELFF
TRBJ2-1 TRBD2 TRBV5-1 NA TGCGCCAGCAGCTTGACTTGGGGAGAACCGGGACTAGCGCTCTTTGAGCAGTTCTTC CASSLTWGEPGLALFEQFF
TRBJ2-1 TRBD2 TRBV7-3 few TGTGCCAGCAGCTCTAGCGGAAATGAGCAGTTCTTC CASSSSGNEQFF
TRBJ2-3 TRBD2 TRBV7-9 NA TGTGCCAGCAGAATAGCGGGAGACACAGATACGCAGTATTTT CASRIAGDTDTQYF
TRBJ2-7 TRBD2 TRBV7-3 NA TGTGCCAGCAGCTTAACCGGGACTAGCGGGGACGAGCAGTACTTC CASSLTGTSGDEQYF
TRBJ2-1 NA TRBV9 once TGTGCCAGCAGCGTACGAAACTACTACAATGAGCAGTTCTTC CASSVRNYYNEQFF
TRBJ2-3 NA TRBV10-1 NA TGCGCCAGCCAATACATGACAGACATCGATTACACAAATACGCAGTATTTT CASQYMTDIDYTNTQYF
TRBJ2-7 TRBD1 TRBV10-3 NA TGTGCCATCAGTGATCCGGACAGGGGAGATCGGCGCTACGAGCAGTACTTC CAISDPDRGDRRYEQYF
TRBJ2-4 TRBD1 TRBV27 NA TGTGCCAGCAGTTCCCCTGGACAGGGAGCCAAAAACATTCAGTACTTC CASSSPGQGAKNIQYF
TRBJ2-7 NA TRBV7-2 NA TGTGCCAGCAGCTTCCCCCGCCGGCGGGAAGCGACCGCCTACGAGCAGTACTTC CASSFPRRREATAYEQYF
TRBJ2-1 TRBD2 TRBV14 NA TGTGCCAGCAGCCAGAGCGGGAGGTACAATGAGCAGTTCTTC CASSQSGRYNEQFF
TRBJ1-4 NA TRBV27 NA TGTGCCAGCAGTTTGCAGGCTCATGATGAAAAACTGTTTTTT CASSLQAHDEKLFF
TRBJ1-4 NA TRBV18 NA TGTGCCAGCTCGGGGGGATCAACTAATGAAAAACTGTTTTTT CASSGGSTNEKLFF
TRBJ1-6 TRBD1 TRBV7-6 NA TGTGCCAGCAGCCCAGAACAGGGGAACCCACCCCTCCACTTT CASSPEQGNPPLHF
TRBJ2-5 NA TRBV5-1 few TGCGCCAGCAGCTCTATCACTAGGGAAGAGCCCCAGTACTTC CASSSITREEPQYF
TRBJ2-3 NA TRBV10-2 NA TGCGCCAGCAGCCCTTGGAGCGGGAGCACAGATACGCAGTATTTT CASSPWSGSTDTQYF
TRBJ2-1 NA TRBV4-1 NA TGCGCCAGCAGCCAAGGCCGGACTTACAATGAGCAGTTCTTC CASSQGRTYNEQFF
TRBJ2-1 NA TRBV28 NA TGTGCCAGCCTTAGCGTTACCTACAATGAGCAGTTCTTC CASLSVTYNEQFF
TRBJ1-2 TRBD1 TRBV28 once TGTGCCACGATAACCCGGGACAGGGATGGCTACACCTTC CATITRDRDGYTF
TRBJ2-3 TRBD2 TRBV3-1/TRBV3-2 NA TGTGCCAGCAGCCATGGGACTAGCGGCACAGATACGCAGTATTTT CASSHGTSGTDTQYF
TRBJ2-1 TRBD2 TRBV19 NA TGTGCCAGTATGGCTAGCGGTTACAATGAGCAGTTCTTC CASMASGYNEQFF
TRBJ1-4 TRBD1 TRBV19 NA TGTGCCAGCACTCGATCGACAGGGAAGGTTAATGAAAAACTGTTTTTT CASTRSTGKVNEKLFF
TRBJ2-7 TRBD2 TRBV5-6 once TGTGCCAGCAGCTTGGACCCAGGACTAGCGCGAGAGCAGTACTTC CASSLDPGLAREQYF
TRBJ2-7 TRBD1 TRBV7-8 NA TGTGCCAGCAGCCCGAGGACAGGTTCCTACGAGCAGTACTTC CASSPRTGSYEQYF
TRBJ2-7 TRBD2 TRBV18 NA TGTGCCAGCTCACCGGGACTAGCGGGAGTGTACGAGCAGTACTTC CASSPGLAGVYEQYF
TRBJ2-5 TRBD1 TRBV4-1 NA TGCGCCAGCAGCCAAGGTGACAGGGACCAAGAGACCCAGTACTTC CASSQGDRDQETQYF
TRBJ1-2 TRBD1 TRBV6-6 NA TGTGCCAGCAGGCTCGGACAGGGTGGATTATATGGCTACACCTTC CASRLGQGGLYGYTF
TRBJ1-2 NA TRBV9 once TGTGCCAGCAGCGTAGGGACACTTAACTATGGCTACACCTTC CASSVGTLNYGYTF
TRBJ2-1 NA TRBV7-5 once TGTGCCGGGAGGAGTCGCGGGAGATCCTACAATGAGCAGTTCTTC CAGRSRGRSYNEQFF
TRBJ1-5 TRBD1 TRBV27 NA TGTGCCAGCAGTTTTGGGACAGGGGTCGGGCAGCCCCAGCATTTT CASSFGTGVGQPQHF
TRBJ1-2 NA TRBV3-1/TRBV3-2 NA TGTGCCAGTAGCCAAGAGTGGAGCGTATCGGGCTACACCTTC CASSQEWSVSGYTF
TRBJ2-7 TRBD1 TRBV5-8 NA TGTGCCAGCAGCTTAGAGACAGGGACCTACGAGCAGTACTTC CASSLETGTYEQYF
TRBJ1-1 NA TRBV4-3 NA TGCGCCAGCAGCTCCCAACATCGCCAGGGCTTTTCAGAAGCTTTCTTT CASSSQHRQGFSEAFF
TRBJ2-1 TRBD1 TRBV13 NA TGTGCCAGCAGCTTAGCCCCGGGACAGGGATTGGTGGATGAGCAGTTCTTC CASSLAPGQGLVDEQFF
TRBJ1-5 NA TRBV19 NA TGTGCCAGTAGAAGAGGGGGGGAGGGCAATCAGCCCCAGCATTTT CASRRGGEGNQPQHF
TRBJ1-6 NA TRBV2 NA TGTGCCGGTCTCTCCGGTTATAATTCACCCCTCCACTTT CAGLSGYNSPLHF
TRBJ2-7 NA TRBV7-8 NA TGTGCCAGCAGCGTGCAGGGCAGGAGCGAGCAGTACTTC CASSVQGRSEQYF
TRBJ2-7 NA TRBV16 NA TGTGCCAGCAGCCAATCCTACAGTTCCAGCTCCTACGAGCAGTACTTC CASSQSYSSSSYEQYF
TRBJ2-5 TRBD2 TRBV7-8 NA TGTGCCAGCAGCTTCGTCCGGCTAGCGGCCGAAGAGACCCAGTACTTC CASSFVRLAAEETQYF
TRBJ1-6 NA TRBV6-1 NA TGTGCCAGCAGTGAAGTTGGAGTTGGTAATTCACCCCTCCACTTT CASSEVGVGNSPLHF
TRBJ1-2 TRBD1 TRBV27 once TGTGCCAGCAGTTCCGGACAGGGGGCGCTGGGCTATGGCTACACCTTC CASSSGQGALGYGYTF
TRBJ1-4 TRBD1 TRBV5-1 NA TGCGCCAGCAGCTTGGCGGGACAGAATAATGAAAAACTGTTTTTT CASSLAGQNNEKLFF
TRBJ2-3 TRBD2 TRBV7-3 NA TGTGCCAGCAGCTTAATCGGGACTAGCGGGACGGGCACAGATACGCAGTATTTT CASSLIGTSGTGTDTQYF
TRBJ2-1 NA TRBV7-2 NA TGTGCCAGCAGCTTATCGCAGGGAACGAGTGAGCAGTTCTTC CASSLSQGTSEQFF
TRBJ1-5 TRBD1 TRBV6-5 few TGTGCCAGCAACACAGGGGTTGCTCAGCCCCAGCATTTT CASNTGVAQPQHF
TRBJ2-2 NA TRBV6-2/TRBV6-3 NA TGTGCCAGCAGTACCGCCTCGGGCACCGGGGAGCTGTTTTTT CASSTASGTGELFF
TRBJ2-7 TRBD2 TRBV28 NA TGTGCCAGCAGTTTTAGCGGGAACTCCTACGAGCAGTACTTC CASSFSGNSYEQYF
TRBJ2-7 NA TRBV19 NA TGTGCCAGTAGTGCAAAGGGACTGCCTGCCTACGAGCAGTACTTC CASSAKGLPAYEQYF
TRBJ1-1 NA TRBV7-9 NA TGTGCCAGCAGCTCGCAGGGGAAGAACACTGAAGCTTTCTTT CASSSQGKNTEAFF
TRBJ2-3 NA TRBV11-2 NA TGTGCCAGCAGCTTGAACTTACCTAGCACAGATACGCAGTATTTT CASSLNLPSTDTQYF
TRBJ2-1 NA TRBV6-1 NA TGTGCCAGCAGTGAAGTGAGCGGGTCCTACAATGAGCAGTTCTTC CASSEVSGSYNEQFF
TRBJ2-3 TRBD2 TRBV9 NA TGTGCCAGCAGCTCTAGCGGGAGCCCTGGGCGCACAGATACGCAGTATTTT CASSSSGSPGRTDTQYF
TRBJ1-1 TRBD1 TRBV5-1 NA TGCGCCAGCAGCTCGGGACAGGGCCACACTGAAGCTTTCTTT CASSSGQGHTEAFF
TRBJ2-2 NA TRBV6-4 NA TGTGCCAGCAAGGACTTGAACACCGGGGAGCTGTTTTTT CASKDLNTGELFF
TRBJ2-7 NA TRBV27 NA TGTGCCAGCAGTTCTAAACAGGGTGTTGAGTCCTACGAGCAGTACTTC CASSSKQGVESYEQYF